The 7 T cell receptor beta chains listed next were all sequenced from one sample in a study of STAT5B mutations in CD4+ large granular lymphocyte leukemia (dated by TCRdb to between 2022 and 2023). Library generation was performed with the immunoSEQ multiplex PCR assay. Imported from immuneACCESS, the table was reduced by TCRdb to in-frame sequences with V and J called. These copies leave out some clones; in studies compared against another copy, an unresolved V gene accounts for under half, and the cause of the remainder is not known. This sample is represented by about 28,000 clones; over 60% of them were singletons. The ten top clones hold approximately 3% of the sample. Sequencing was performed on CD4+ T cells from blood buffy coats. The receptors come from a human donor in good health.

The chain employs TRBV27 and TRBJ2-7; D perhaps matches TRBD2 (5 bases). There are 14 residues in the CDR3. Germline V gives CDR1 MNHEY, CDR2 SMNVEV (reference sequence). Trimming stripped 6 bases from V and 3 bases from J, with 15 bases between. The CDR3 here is CASSLRMRDYEQYF. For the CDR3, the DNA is TGTGCCAGCAGCCTCAGGATGAGGGACTACGAGCAGTACTTC.

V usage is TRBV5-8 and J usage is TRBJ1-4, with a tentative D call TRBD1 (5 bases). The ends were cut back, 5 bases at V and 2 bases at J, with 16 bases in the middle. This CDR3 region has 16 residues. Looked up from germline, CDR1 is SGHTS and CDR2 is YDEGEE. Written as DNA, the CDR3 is TGTGCCAGCAGTCCTAGACAGTCCGGGACTAATGAAAAACTGTTTTTT. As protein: CASSPRQSGTNEKLFF.

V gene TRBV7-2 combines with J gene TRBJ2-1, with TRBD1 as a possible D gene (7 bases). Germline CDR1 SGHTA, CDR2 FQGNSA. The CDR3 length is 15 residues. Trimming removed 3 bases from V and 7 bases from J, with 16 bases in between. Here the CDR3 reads CASSFVQGGWNEQFF. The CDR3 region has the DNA TGTGCCAGCAGCTTTGTCCAGGGGGGTTGGAATGAGCAGTTCTTC.

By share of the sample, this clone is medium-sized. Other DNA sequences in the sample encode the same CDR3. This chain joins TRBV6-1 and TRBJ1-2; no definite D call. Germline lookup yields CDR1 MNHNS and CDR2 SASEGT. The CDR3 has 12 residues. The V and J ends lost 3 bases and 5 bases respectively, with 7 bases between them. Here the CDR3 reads CASSDRGYGYTF. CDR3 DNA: TGTGCCAGCAGTGACAGAGGGTATGGCTACACCTTC.

The CDR3 sequence is CASSQDNSRGGEQYF. CDR3 DNA: TGCGCCAGCAGCCAAGATAACAGCAGGGGCGGAGAGCAGTACTTC. This chain joins TRBV4-3 and TRBJ2-7, with D perhaps matching TRBD1 (6 bases). V lost 0 bases and J 7 bases, leaving 16 bases between the germline ends. The CDR3 is 15 residues long. Germline lookup yields CDR1 LGHNA and CDR2 YSLEER.

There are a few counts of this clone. CDR3 amino acids: CASSFGKTNTEAFF. The CDR3 region has the DNA TGTGCCAGCAGCTTTGGGAAGACTAACACTGAAGCTTTCTTT. The chain joins TRBV7-9 to TRBJ1-1; no reliable D call. The CDR3 totals 14 residues. Trimming removed 3 bases at V and 2 bases at J, with 10 bases between. Germline V gene data show CDR1 as SEHNR and CDR2 as FQNEAQ (reference sequence).

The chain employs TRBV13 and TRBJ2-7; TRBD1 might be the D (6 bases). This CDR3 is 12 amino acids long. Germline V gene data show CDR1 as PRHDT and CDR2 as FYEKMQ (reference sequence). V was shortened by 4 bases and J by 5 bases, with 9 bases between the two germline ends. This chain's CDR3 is CASSSDRNEQYF. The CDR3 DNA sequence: TGTGCCAGCAGCTCAGACAGGAACGAGCAGTACTTC.